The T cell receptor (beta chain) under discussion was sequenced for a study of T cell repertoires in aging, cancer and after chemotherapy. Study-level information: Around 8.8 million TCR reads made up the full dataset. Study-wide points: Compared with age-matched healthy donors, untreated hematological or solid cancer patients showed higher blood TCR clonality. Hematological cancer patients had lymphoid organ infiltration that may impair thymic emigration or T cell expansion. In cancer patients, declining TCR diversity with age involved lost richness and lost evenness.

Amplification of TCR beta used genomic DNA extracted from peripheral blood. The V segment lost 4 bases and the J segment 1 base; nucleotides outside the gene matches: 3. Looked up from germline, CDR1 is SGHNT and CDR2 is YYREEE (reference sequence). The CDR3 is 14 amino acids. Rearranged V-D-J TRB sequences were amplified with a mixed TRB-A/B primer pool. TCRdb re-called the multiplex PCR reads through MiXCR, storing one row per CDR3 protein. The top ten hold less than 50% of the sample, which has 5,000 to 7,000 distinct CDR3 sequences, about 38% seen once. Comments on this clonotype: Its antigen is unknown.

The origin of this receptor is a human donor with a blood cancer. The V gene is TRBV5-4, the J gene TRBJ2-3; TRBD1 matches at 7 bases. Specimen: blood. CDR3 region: CASSPGQGTDTQYF. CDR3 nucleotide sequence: TGTGCCAGCAGCCCAGGACAGGGCACAGATACGCAGTATTTT.